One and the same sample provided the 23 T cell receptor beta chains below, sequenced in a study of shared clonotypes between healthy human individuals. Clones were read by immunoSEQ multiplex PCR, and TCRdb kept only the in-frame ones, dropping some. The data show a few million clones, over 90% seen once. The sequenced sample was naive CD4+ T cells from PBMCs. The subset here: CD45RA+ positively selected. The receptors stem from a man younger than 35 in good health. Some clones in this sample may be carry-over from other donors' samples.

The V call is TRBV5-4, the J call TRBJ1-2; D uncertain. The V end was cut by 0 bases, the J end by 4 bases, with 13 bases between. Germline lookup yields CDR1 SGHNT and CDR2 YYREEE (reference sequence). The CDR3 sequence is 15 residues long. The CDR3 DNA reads TGTGCCAGCAGCTTGGAGTCGGACGGAATCTATGGCTACACCTTC. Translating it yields CASSLESDGIYGYTF. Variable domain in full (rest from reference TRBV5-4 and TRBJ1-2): ETGVTQSPTHLIKTRGQQVTLRCSSQSGHNTVSWYQQALGQGPQFIFQYYREEENGRGNFPPRFSGLQFPNYSSELNVNALELDDSALYLCASSLESDGIYGYTFGSGTRLTVV.

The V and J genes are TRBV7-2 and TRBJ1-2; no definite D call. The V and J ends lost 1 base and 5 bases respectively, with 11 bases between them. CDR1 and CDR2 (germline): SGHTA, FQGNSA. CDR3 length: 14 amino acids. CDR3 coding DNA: TGTGCCAGCAGCTTAGGTTGGCAGGTTTATGGCTACACCTTC. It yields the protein CASSLGWQVYGYTF.

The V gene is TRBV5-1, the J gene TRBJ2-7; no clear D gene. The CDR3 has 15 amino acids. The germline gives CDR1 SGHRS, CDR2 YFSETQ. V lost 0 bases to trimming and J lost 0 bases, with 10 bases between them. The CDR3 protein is CASSLVDGSSYEQYF. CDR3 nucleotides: TGCGCCAGCAGCTTGGTGGACGGAAGCTCCTACGAGCAGTACTTC.

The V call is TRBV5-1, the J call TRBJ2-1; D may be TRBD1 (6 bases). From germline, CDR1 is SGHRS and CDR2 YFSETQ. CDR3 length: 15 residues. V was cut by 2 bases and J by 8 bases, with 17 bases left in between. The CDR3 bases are TGCGCCAGCAGCTTAAGCAGGGGAGACCGTGATGAGCAGTTCTTC. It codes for CASSLSRGDRDEQFF.

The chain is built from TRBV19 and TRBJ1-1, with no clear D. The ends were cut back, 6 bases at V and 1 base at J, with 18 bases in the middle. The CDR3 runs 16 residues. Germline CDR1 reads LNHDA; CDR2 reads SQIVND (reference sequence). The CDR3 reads CASSPVHLAANTEAFF. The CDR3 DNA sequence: TGTGCCAGTAGCCCCGTCCACCTGGCAGCGAACACTGAAGCTTTCTTT.

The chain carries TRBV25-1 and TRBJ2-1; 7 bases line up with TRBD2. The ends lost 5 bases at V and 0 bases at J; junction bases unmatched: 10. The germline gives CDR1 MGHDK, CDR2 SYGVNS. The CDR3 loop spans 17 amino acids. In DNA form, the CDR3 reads TGTGCCAGCAGTCCCCCGGGGCGGGGGATCTCCTACAATGAGCAGTTCTTC. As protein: CASSPPGRGISYNEQFF.

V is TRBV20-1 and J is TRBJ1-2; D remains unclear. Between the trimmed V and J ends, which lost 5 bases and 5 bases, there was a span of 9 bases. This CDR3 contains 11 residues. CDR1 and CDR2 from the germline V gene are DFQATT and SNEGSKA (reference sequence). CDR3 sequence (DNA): TGCAGTGCTGGAATGTGGTATGGCTACACCTTC. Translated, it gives CSAGMWYGYTF.

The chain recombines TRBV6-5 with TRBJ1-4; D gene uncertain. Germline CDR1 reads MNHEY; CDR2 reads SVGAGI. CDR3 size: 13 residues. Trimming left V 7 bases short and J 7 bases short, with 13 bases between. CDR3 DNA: TGTGCCAGCAAGGACGCTTGGGGTGAAAAACTGTTTTTT. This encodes CASKDAWGEKLFF.

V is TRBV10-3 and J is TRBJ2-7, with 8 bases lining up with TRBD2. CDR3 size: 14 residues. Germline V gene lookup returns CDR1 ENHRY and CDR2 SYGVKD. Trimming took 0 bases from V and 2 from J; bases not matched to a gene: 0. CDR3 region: CAISESSGAYEQYF. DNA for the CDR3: TGTGCCATCAGTGAGTCTAGCGGGGCCTACGAGCAGTACTTC.

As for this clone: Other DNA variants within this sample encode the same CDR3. Here the CDR3 reads CASSLLASQETQYF. For the CDR3, the DNA is TGCGCCAGCAGCTTACTAGCGAGCCAAGAGACCCAGTACTTC. This chain connects TRBV5-1 to TRBJ2-5; 7 positions match TRBD2. Trimming at V came to 2 bases and at J to 1 base, leaving 2 bases not matched to a gene. Germline loops: CDR1 SGHRS, CDR2 YFSETQ. CDR3 length: 14 residues.

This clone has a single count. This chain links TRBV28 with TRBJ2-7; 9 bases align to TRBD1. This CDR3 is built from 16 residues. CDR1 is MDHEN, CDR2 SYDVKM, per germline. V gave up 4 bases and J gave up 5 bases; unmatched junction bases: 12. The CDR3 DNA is TGTGCCAGCAGTTCAACGCCGGGACAGGGACCCCACGAGCAGTACTTC. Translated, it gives CASSSTPGQGPHEQYF. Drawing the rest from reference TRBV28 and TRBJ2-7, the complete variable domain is DVKVTQSSRYLVKRTGEKVFLECVQDMDHENMFWYRQDPGLGLRLIYFSYDVKMKEKGDIPEGYSVSREKKERFSLILESASTNQTSMYLCASSSTPGQGPHEQYFGPGTRLTVT.

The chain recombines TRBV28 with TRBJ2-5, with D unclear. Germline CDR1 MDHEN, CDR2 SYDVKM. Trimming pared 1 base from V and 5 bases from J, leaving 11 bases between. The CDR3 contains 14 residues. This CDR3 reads CASSLLGSVETQYF. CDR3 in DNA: TGTGCCAGCAGTTTATTGGGGTCGGTTGAGACCCAGTACTTC.

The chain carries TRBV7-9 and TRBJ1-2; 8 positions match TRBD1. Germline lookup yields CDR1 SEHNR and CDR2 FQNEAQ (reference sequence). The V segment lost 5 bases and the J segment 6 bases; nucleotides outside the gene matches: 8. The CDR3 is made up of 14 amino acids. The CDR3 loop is CASSRRETGDGYTF. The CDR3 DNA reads TGTGCCAGCAGCCGGCGGGAGACAGGGGATGGCTACACCTTC.

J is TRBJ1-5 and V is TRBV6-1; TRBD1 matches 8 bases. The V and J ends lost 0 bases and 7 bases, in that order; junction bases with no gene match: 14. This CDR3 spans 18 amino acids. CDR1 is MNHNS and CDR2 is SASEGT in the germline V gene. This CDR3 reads CASSEAQGDRTRWQPQHF. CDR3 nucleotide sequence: TGTGCCAGCAGTGAAGCGCAGGGGGACAGGACTCGGTGGCAGCCCCAGCATTTT.

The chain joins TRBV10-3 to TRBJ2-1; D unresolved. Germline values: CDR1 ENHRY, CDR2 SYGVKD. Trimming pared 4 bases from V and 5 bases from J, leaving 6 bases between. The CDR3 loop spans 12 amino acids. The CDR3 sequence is CAISGRNNEQFF. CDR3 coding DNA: TGTGCCATCAGTGGACGAAACAATGAGCAGTTCTTC.

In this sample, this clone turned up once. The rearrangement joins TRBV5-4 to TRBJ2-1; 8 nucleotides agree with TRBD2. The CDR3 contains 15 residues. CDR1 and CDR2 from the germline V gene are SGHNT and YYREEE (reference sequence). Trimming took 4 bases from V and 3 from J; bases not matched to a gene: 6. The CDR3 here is CASSGSGANYNEQFF. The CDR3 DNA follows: TGTGCCAGCAGCGGTAGCGGGGCAAACTACAATGAGCAGTTCTTC.

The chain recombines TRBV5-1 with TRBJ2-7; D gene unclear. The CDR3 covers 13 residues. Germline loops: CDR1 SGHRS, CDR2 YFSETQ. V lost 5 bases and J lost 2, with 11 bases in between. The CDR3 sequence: CASRSRPTYEQYF. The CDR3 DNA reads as TGCGCCAGCAGGAGTCGCCCCACCTACGAGCAGTACTTC.

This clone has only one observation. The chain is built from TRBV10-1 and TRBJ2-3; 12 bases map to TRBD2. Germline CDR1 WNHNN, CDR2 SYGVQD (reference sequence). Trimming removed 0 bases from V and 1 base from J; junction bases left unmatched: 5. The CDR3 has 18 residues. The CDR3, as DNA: TGCGCCAGCAGTGAGTCGGGGACTAGCGGGCCTGGCACAGATACGCAGTATTTT. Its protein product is CASSESGTSGPGTDTQYF.

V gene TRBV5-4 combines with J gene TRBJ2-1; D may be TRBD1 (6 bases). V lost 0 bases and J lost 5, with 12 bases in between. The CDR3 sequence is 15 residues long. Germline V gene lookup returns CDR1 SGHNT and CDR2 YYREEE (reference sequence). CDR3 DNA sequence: TGTGCCAGCAGCTTGGACCAGGGGCTTCACAATGAGCAGTTCTTC. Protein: CASSLDQGLHNEQFF.

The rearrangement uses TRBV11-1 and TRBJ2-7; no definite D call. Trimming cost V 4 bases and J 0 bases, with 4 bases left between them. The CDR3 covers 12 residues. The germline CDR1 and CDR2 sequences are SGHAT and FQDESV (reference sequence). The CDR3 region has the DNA TGTGCCAGCAGCTCTAGCTCCTACGAGCAGTACTTC. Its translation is CASSSSSYEQYF.

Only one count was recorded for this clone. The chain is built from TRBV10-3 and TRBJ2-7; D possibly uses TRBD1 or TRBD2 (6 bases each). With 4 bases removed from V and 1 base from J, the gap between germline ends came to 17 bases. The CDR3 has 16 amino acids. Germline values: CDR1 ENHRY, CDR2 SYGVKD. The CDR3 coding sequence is TGTGCCATCAGTGGACAGGCTCGGGGGACTTCCTACGAGCAGTACTTC. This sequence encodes CAISGQARGTSYEQYF.

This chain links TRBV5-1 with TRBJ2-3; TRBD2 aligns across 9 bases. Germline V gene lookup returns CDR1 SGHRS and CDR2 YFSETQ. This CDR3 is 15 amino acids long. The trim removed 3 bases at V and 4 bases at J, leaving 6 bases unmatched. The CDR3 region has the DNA TGCGCCAGCAGCTGGAATAGCGGGAGTCCAGATACGCAGTATTTT. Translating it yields CASSWNSGSPDTQYF.

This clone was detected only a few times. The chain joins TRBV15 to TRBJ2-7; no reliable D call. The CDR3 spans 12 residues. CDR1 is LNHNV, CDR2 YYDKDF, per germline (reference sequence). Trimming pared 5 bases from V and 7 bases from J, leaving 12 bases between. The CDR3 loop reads CATSPPRREQYF. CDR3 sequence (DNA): TGTGCCACCAGCCCTCCCCGGCGTGAGCAGTACTTC.